This paragraph reports one T cell receptor (beta chain). One end of the junction is discordant with germline, which a read error may explain. Other DNA sequences of this sample code for an identical CDR3. The data derive from a study of shared T cell receptors in the human thymus. Germline V CDR1 and CDR2: MNHEY, SVGAGI. This CDR3 region has 15 residues. TCRdb's copy holds only in-frame clones and misses some; the assay was immunoSEQ multiplex PCR. The repertoire has 640,000 or so clones, about 89% of them found once; the top ten carry roughly 0.0086%. The data were also submitted as part of a second study, on human thymus T cells. That work contributes: Related research has reported that thymic repertoires overlap highly among unrelated individuals.

The sequencing sample was made of thymocytes. The chain combines TRBV6-5 with TRBJ1-6; D is unclear. The sequence derives from a boy younger than two with a congenital heart defect. The DNA for the CDR3 is TGTGCCAGCAGTTACTCGGACTGGCGGGATTCCCCCCTCCACTTT. It codes for CASSYSDWRDSPLHF.